This TCR beta chain was sequenced in a study of neoadjuvant nivolumab and ipilimumab in lung cancer. Findings and limits, study-wide: Compared with tumor-adjacent uninvolved lung, resected tumors showed greater richness and clonality.

Germline assignment: CDR1 SGHRS and CDR2 YFSETQ. V shed 5 bases, J shed 1 base, and the junction held 7 bases outside the gene matches. This CDR3 has 16 residues. The protocol was immunoSEQ multiplex PCR, while the TCRdb copy is restricted to in-frame clones and leaves out a portion. The table lists 10,000 to 15,000 clones, around 95% of them singletons, with 2% to 3% in the top ten. Regarding this clone: Its matching antigen is unknown.

The sample here was peripheral blood, taken after neoadjuvant nivolumab, alone or with ipilimumab, at or shortly before surgery. The source of this sequence is an adult with non-small cell lung cancer. The gene calls are TRBV5-1 and TRBJ2-3, with 10 positions matching TRBD2. This CDR3 is CASRSGRAPRTDTQYF. CDR3 nucleotides: TGCGCCAGCAGGAGCGGGAGGGCCCCCCGCACAGATACGCAGTATTTT.